The 26 T cell receptor beta chains below were found in one sample sequenced in a study of blood T cell repertoires in COVID-19. Profiling relied on immunoSEQ multiplex PCR, and the TCRdb table lists in-frame clones only, not all of them. The sample includes a few hundred thousand clones, roughly nine tenths of them seen just once. The sample taken for sequencing was peripheral blood. The receptors stem from a woman aged 40 to 49 who had recovered from COVID-19.

This chain connects TRBV5-1 to TRBJ2-1; no clear D. V was trimmed by 0 bases and J by 0 bases, leaving 7 bases between them. The CDR3 loop spans 15 amino acids. Germline CDR1 SGHRS, CDR2 YFSETQ. The CDR3 protein is CASSLVGVSYNEQFF. The CDR3 DNA reads as TGCGCCAGCAGCTTGGTGGGCGTCTCCTACAATGAGCAGTTCTTC.

CDR3 nucleotides: TGTGCCAGCAGCTTGACGTCTAGCGGAGATGAGCAGTTCTTC. This translates into CASSLTSSGDEQFF. The chain joins TRBV5-8 to TRBJ2-1, with 7 positions matching TRBD2. The germline V gene encodes CDR1 SGHTS and CDR2 YDEGEE. Unmatched junction bases numbered 6, after V lost 1 base and J lost 8 bases. The CDR3 runs 14 residues.

With regard to this clone: A much larger clone lies a single base off, so this may be a read error. In nucleotides, the CDR3 is TGTGCCAGCAGTCCGACAGGGTCCTACGAGCAGTACTTC. It translates to CASSPTGSYEQYF. The J gene is TRBJ2-7, the V gene TRBV6-2 or TRBV6-3, with 7 bases matching TRBD1. The V gene's germline CDR1 is MNHEY and CDR2 SVGEGT. The CDR3 length is 13 residues. V trimming: 5 bases; J trimming: 1 base; junction bases outside the gene matches: 2.

V and J are TRBV4-1 and TRBJ1-4; D gene uncertain. The V gene's germline CDR1 is MGHRA and CDR2 YSYEKL. V dropped 1 base and J dropped 0 bases, with 12 bases sitting between them. The CDR3 covers 17 residues. CDR3 amino acids: CASSQVLAAATNEKLFF. For the CDR3, the DNA is TGCGCCAGCAGCCAAGTTCTGGCCGCCGCAACTAATGAAAAACTGTTTTTT.

This rearrangement joins TRBV6-1 to TRBJ2-5; 13 nucleotides match TRBD2. V gave up 3 bases and J gave up 4 bases; unmatched junction bases: 5. The V gene's germline CDR1 is MNHNS and CDR2 SASEGT. The CDR3 spans 16 residues. The CDR3, as DNA: TGTGCCAGCAGTGAGAGACGGACTAGCGGGAGAGAGACCCAGTACTTC. Its translation is CASSERRTSGRETQYF.

This sequence joins TRBV23-1 and TRBJ2-7; no reliable D call. TRBV23-1 is an ORF, with its function uncertain. With 10 bases removed from V and 7 bases from J, the gap between germline ends came to 8 bases. The CDR3 runs to 9 residues. In nucleotides, the CDR3 is TGCGCCACTCGAGAGGAGCAGTACTTC. As protein: CATREEQYF.

The genes are TRBV9 and TRBJ2-7; TRBD2 matches at 7 bases. Unmatched junction bases numbered 4, after V lost 0 bases and J lost 4 bases. Per germline, CDR1 SGDLS and CDR2 YYNGEE. The CDR3 length is 14 residues. CDR3 protein: CASSVGGTMYEQYF. CDR3 in DNA: TGTGCCAGCAGCGTAGGTGGGACTATGTACGAGCAGTACTTC.

Only a few counts were recorded for this clone. The rearrangement joins TRBV3-1 (or the pseudogene TRBV3-2) to TRBJ1-6; 10 positions match TRBD1. Germline assignment: CDR1 LGHDT and CDR2 YNNKEL (reference sequence). J lost 7 bases, V lost 2 bases, and 5 bases had no gene match. The CDR3 sequence is 16 residues long. The CDR3 nucleotides are TGTGCCAGCAGCCAACCGGGACAGGGGAGGAATTCACCCCTCCACTTT. The encoded protein is CASSQPGQGRNSPLHF.

J is TRBJ2-3 and V is TRBV29-1; a weak D match, TRBD1 (8 bases). The CDR3 consists of 15 residues. Trimming shortened V by 6 bases and J by 3 bases, and 19 bases separated the two germline ends. CDR1 is SQVTM, CDR2 ANQGSEA, per germline. This CDR3 reads CSVGGTGPGTDTQYF. Written as DNA, the CDR3 is TGCAGCGTGGGAGGGACAGGTCCCGGGACAGATACGCAGTATTTT.

The chain employs TRBV2 and TRBJ1-1, with D maybe TRBD1 (5 bases). The CDR3 length is 12 residues. V shed 6 bases and J shed 4 bases, with 9 bases lying between them. From germline, CDR1 is SNHLY and CDR2 FYNNEI. CDR3 loop: CASRTGSTEAFF. The CDR3 nucleotides read TGTGCCAGCAGAACAGGAAGCACTGAAGCTTTCTTT. Together with reference TRBV2 and TRBJ1-1, the CDR3 gives the full variable domain: EPEVTQTPSHQVTQMGQEVILRCVPISNHLYFYWYRQILGQKVEFLVSFYNNEISEKSEIFDDQFSVERPDGSNFTLKIRSTKLEDSAMYFCASRTGSTEAFFGQGTRLTVV.

This rearrangement joins TRBV5-6 to TRBJ1-1; no clear D. Per germline, CDR1 SGHDT and CDR2 YYEEEE. V lost 2 bases and J 5 bases, leaving 10 bases between the germline ends. The CDR3 is made up of 13 amino acids. The CDR3 DNA follows: TGTGCCAGCAGCTTACTGTCACGGACTGAAGCTTTCTTT. It yields the protein CASSLLSRTEAFF. The complete variable domain, with remaining parts taken from reference TRBV5-6 and TRBJ1-1, reads DAGVTQSPTHLIKTRGQQVTLRCSPKSGHDTVSWYQQALGQGPQFIFQYYEEEERQRGNFPDRFSGHQFPNYSSELNVNALLLGDSALYLCASSLLSRTEAFFGQGTRLTVV.

The J gene is TRBJ1-4, the V gene TRBV5-1, with 7 bases that match TRBD1. The germline V gene encodes CDR1 SGHRS and CDR2 YFSETQ. This CDR3 is built from 15 residues. V trimming: 4 bases; J trimming: 5 bases; junction bases outside the gene matches: 8. DNA for the CDR3: TGCGCCAGCAGCGACGCAAGGACAGGAAATGAAAAACTGTTTTTT. Amino acid sequence: CASSDARTGNEKLFF.

The V call is TRBV10-3, the J call TRBJ2-7, with TRBD2 identical over 7 bases. Per the germline V gene, CDR1 is ENHRY and CDR2 is SYGVKD. The CDR3 is 12 amino acids. V was pared by 7 bases and J by 7 bases, with 7 bases of the junction left unmatched. CDR3 in DNA: TGTGCCATCACGGGGACTAATGATGAGCAGTACTTC. Translation: CAITGTNDEQYF.

The genes are TRBV10-3 and TRBJ2-5; TRBD2 agrees at 11 bases. Germline V gene sequence: CDR1 ENHRY, CDR2 SYGVKD. The CDR3 has 15 amino acids. J was trimmed by 5 bases and V by 5 bases; bases with no gene match: 7. The CDR3 DNA is TGTGCCATCAGTCCACTGCCTAGCGGGAGGGAGACCCAGTACTTC. This translates into CAISPLPSGRETQYF.

V gene TRBV2 combines with J gene TRBJ1-2, with D possibly being TRBD1 (6 bases). The germline V and J ends were trimmed by 8 bases and 8 bases, with 15 bases remaining between them. Germline CDR1 is SNHLY and CDR2 is FYNNEI. The CDR3 spans 12 residues. CDR3 residues: CASSRQGQGYTF. CDR3 nucleotide sequence: TGTGCCAGCTCTAGGCAGGGGCAAGGCTACACCTTC.

The J gene is TRBJ1-2, the V gene TRBV19, with 12 positions matching TRBD1. V dropped 5 bases and J dropped 7; count of bases not matched to a gene: 14. The CDR3 runs 17 residues. Germline lookup yields CDR1 LNHDA and CDR2 SQIVND (reference sequence). The CDR3 spells CASSSIAGTGGGFGYTF. In nucleotides, the CDR3 is TGTGCCAGTAGTTCCATAGCCGGGACAGGGGGCGGTTTTGGCTACACCTTC.

J is TRBJ2-2 and V is TRBV30, with D possibly TRBD1 on 5 matching bases. The CDR3 is 15 residues long. Trimming cost V 0 bases and J 3 bases, with 11 bases left between them. Germline CDR1 is GTSNPN and CDR2 is SVGIG (reference sequence). This chain's CDR3 is CAWSVRRQYTGELFF. DNA of the CDR3: TGTGCCTGGAGTGTACGAAGACAGTACACCGGGGAGCTGTTTTTT.

The chain uses TRBV11-2 and TRBJ1-6; D not resolved. Looked up from germline, CDR1 is SGHAT and CDR2 is FQNNGV. The CDR3 loop spans 16 amino acids. The ends were cut back, 0 bases at V and 6 bases at J, with 12 bases in the middle. The CDR3 nucleotides read TGTGCCAGCAGCTTAGAAGCCCGTCGGAGTAATTCACCCCTCCACTTT. This translates into CASSLEARRSNSPLHF.

This chain joins TRBV19 and TRBJ2-2; TRBD1 aligns across 7 bases. V dropped 2 bases and J dropped 0; count of bases not matched to a gene: 6. The CDR3 has 17 amino acids. Looked up from germline, CDR1 is LNHDA and CDR2 is SQIVND (reference sequence). This chain's CDR3 is CASSISPDRTNTGELFF. CDR3 DNA sequence: TGTGCCAGTAGTATAAGCCCGGACAGGACGAACACCGGGGAGCTGTTTTTT.

The chain joins TRBV4-1 to TRBJ2-3; D may be TRBD2 (5 bases). Deletions cut 0 bases from V and 6 bases from J, with 13 bases between. Germline V gene lookup returns CDR1 MGHRA and CDR2 YSYEKL. CDR3 length equals 15 residues. The CDR3 reads CASSQDGLSVDTQYF. DNA for the CDR3: TGCGCCAGCAGCCAAGATGGACTCAGCGTGGATACGCAGTATTTT.

The chain employs TRBV6-5 and TRBJ2-2, with 7 bases fitting TRBD2. Germline trimming cut 7 bases from V and 5 bases from J; bases unmatched to any gene: 7. The length of the CDR3 is 14 residues. CDR1 and CDR2 (germline): MNHEY, SVGAGI. The CDR3: CASKGVGGTGELFF. The CDR3 DNA follows: TGTGCCAGCAAAGGGGTGGGAGGGACCGGGGAGCTGTTTTTT.

The rearrangement uses TRBV28 and TRBJ2-7; 9 bases align to TRBD1. V shed 5 bases, J shed 2 bases, and the junction held 4 bases outside the gene matches. The germline gives CDR1 MDHEN, CDR2 SYDVKM. The CDR3 extends over 14 amino acids. The CDR3 spells CASSGTGLPYEQYF. CDR3 nucleotide sequence: TGTGCCAGCAGTGGGACAGGGCTCCCCTACGAGCAGTACTTC.

V gene TRBV5-1 combines with J gene TRBJ2-3, with D tentatively TRBD2 (6 bases). Germline CDR1 and CDR2: SGHRS and YFSETQ. The CDR3 consists of 14 residues. Trimming stripped 0 bases from V and 5 bases from J, with 10 bases between. CDR3: CASSLEVEGDTQYF. In DNA, the CDR3 is TGCGCCAGCAGCTTGGAAGTGGAGGGAGATACGCAGTATTTT.

The J gene is TRBJ2-5, the V gene TRBV27, with D possibly matching TRBD2 (6 bases). V lost 6 bases, J lost 3 bases, and 14 bases lay in between. The CDR3 loop spans 14 amino acids. Germline V gene sequence: CDR1 MNHEY, CDR2 SMNVEV (reference sequence). CDR3 loop: CASRGLPGEETQYF. In DNA form, the CDR3 reads TGTGCCAGCAGGGGACTGCCGGGAGAAGAGACCCAGTACTTC.

The chain is built from TRBV5-1 and TRBJ2-3; TRBD1 might be the D (6 bases). CDR3 size: 15 residues. Germline values: CDR1 SGHRS, CDR2 YFSETQ. V lost 5 bases and J lost 0, with 13 bases in between. The CDR3 here is CASRLAGQSTDTQYF. The CDR3 DNA follows: TGCGCCAGCAGGCTTGCTGGACAGAGCACAGATACGCAGTATTTT. The whole variable domain, remainder taken from reference TRBV5-1 and TRBJ2-3, is KAGVTQTPRYLIKTRGQQVTLSCSPISGHRSVSWYQQTPGQGLQFLFEYFSETQRNKGNFPGRFSGRQFSNSRSEMNVSTLELGDSALYLCASRLAGQSTDTQYFGPGTRLTVL.

This clone has just one count. This chain links TRBV7-2 with TRBJ1-5, with TRBD1 matching over 7 bases. This CDR3 is built from 15 residues. The V gene's germline CDR1 is SGHTA and CDR2 FQGNSA. Trimming removed 2 bases from V and 1 base from J; junction bases left unmatched: 2. The CDR3 DNA sequence: TGTGCCAGCAGCTTATCAGGGGGAAGCAATCAGCCCCAGCATTTT. Translated: CASSLSGGSNQPQHF.